The clone carrying this TCR beta chain was counted a few times. These data come from a study of shared clonotypes between healthy human individuals. Germline V gene sequence: CDR1 MNHEY, CDR2 SMNVEV (reference sequence). The CDR3 is made up of 16 amino acids. The V and J ends lost 6 bases and 6 bases, in that order; junction bases with no gene match: 11. Original processing methods: Quality scores were absent from the junction-only immunoSEQ sequences, so filtering differed. Clones were read by immunoSEQ multiplex PCR, and TCRdb kept only the in-frame ones, dropping some. The D gene and trimming were derived from the DNA, and the V and J assignments and clone size from that table. The profile shows about 600,000 clones, roughly four fifths of them singletons.

The sequence came from a woman in her forties in good health. Some clones in this sample may be carry-over from other donors' samples. This chain links TRBV27 with TRBJ1-1, with TRBD1 identical over 12 bases. Material: PBMCs. DNA for the CDR3: TGTGCCAGCAGGGCAACCGGGACAGGGGGCGCGTCTGAAGCTTTCTTT. Residues: CASRATGTGGASEAFF.